A single sample gave rise to the 10 T cell receptor beta chains below, sequenced in a study of PD-1 blockade in classical Hodgkin lymphoma. The repertoire was sequenced with immunoSEQ multiplex PCR; TCRdb's copy has only in-frame clones and lacks some. The table lists 20,000 or so clones, over 80% of them singletons. All the patients suffered relapse after autologous stem cell transplantation, and brentuximab vedotin exposure differed. The starting material was peripheral blood mononuclear cells (PBMCs), obtained at baseline. The origin of the receptors is a human donor with classical Hodgkin lymphoma.

The gene calls are TRBV5-5 and TRBJ1-3; D not certain. Trimming shortened V by 2 bases and J by 2 bases, and 14 bases separated the two germline ends. Germline V gene data show CDR1 as SGHKS and CDR2 as YYEKEE (reference sequence). This CDR3 region has 16 residues. In DNA, the CDR3 is TGTGCCAGCAGCTTCGCCGCAGGTGTTACTGGAAACACCATATATTTT. Protein: CASSFAAGVTGNTIYF.

The chain joins TRBV6-1 to TRBJ1-2, with D hard to call. This CDR3 contains 9 residues. Trimming took 8 bases from V and 8 from J, leaving 6 bases between them. Looked up from germline, CDR1 is MNHNS and CDR2 is SASEGT. The DNA for the CDR3 is TGTGCCAGCCGCCCCGGCTACACCTTC. Translation gives CASRPGYTF.

V and J are TRBV7-9 and TRBJ1-4; D uncertain. Trimming left V 5 bases short and J 7 bases short, with 8 bases between. The germline V gene encodes CDR1 SEHNR and CDR2 FQNEAQ (reference sequence). The CDR3 sequence is 12 residues long. The CDR3: CASSPSSEKLFF. The CDR3 DNA sequence: TGTGCCAGCAGCCCCTCAAGTGAAAAACTGTTTTTT.

The V and J genes are TRBV27 and TRBJ2-2; D unclear. This CDR3 spans 20 amino acids. With 2 bases removed from V and 0 bases from J, the gap between germline ends came to 22 bases. Germline CDR1 is MNHEY and CDR2 is SMNVEV (reference sequence). The chain's CDR3 is CASSLGGWQTKTTNTGELFF. The CDR3 DNA follows: TGTGCCAGCAGTTTAGGCGGCTGGCAAACTAAAACAACGAACACCGGGGAGCTGTTTTTT.

This chain uses TRBV5-1 with TRBJ2-1, with unresolved D. The germline gives CDR1 SGHRS, CDR2 YFSETQ. V lost 0 bases to trimming and J lost 0 bases, with 13 bases between them. The CDR3 spans 17 residues. This CDR3 reads CASSLALMRGSYNEQFF. The CDR3 coding sequence is TGCGCCAGCAGCTTGGCCCTAATGCGTGGCTCCTACAATGAGCAGTTCTTC.

The chain is built from TRBV25-1 and TRBJ1-1; 9 nucleotides line up with TRBD1. CDR1 MGHDK and CDR2 SYGVNS come from the germline V gene. J was trimmed by 8 bases and V by 5 bases; bases with no gene match: 9. The CDR3 has 14 residues. The CDR3 loop is CASSTSRDRDEAFF. The CDR3 DNA sequence: TGTGCCAGCAGTACGTCCCGGGACAGGGACGAAGCTTTCTTT.

This chain connects TRBV19 to TRBJ2-3; TRBD2 matches at 9 bases. This CDR3 is built from 16 residues. Germline V gene lookup returns CDR1 LNHDA and CDR2 SQIVND (reference sequence). The V gene end was trimmed by 4 bases and the J gene end by 5 bases; junction bases not matched to a gene: 10. Here the CDR3 DNA reads TGTGCCAGTAGTACATTAAGCGGGAGGACCATAGATACGCAGTATTTT. Translation gives CASSTLSGRTIDTQYF.

V gene TRBV11-2 combines with J gene TRBJ1-2; D perhaps matches TRBD1 (6 bases). There are 13 residues in the CDR3. Trimming removed 4 bases from V and 6 bases from J, with 12 bases in between. Germline values: CDR1 SGHAT, CDR2 FQNNGV. Written as DNA, the CDR3 is TGTGCCAGCAGCTGGGGAGGGGGAAATGGCTACACCTTC. Encoded protein: CASSWGGGNGYTF.

The rearrangement joins TRBV14 to TRBJ2-7, with 8 nucleotides matching TRBD2. This CDR3 has 16 residues. Germline trimming cut 0 bases from V and 4 bases from J; bases unmatched to any gene: 8. Germline-derived CDR1 and CDR2 are SGHDN and FVKESK. Here the CDR3 reads CASSQDPGGGMYEQYF. The CDR3 nucleotides are TGTGCCAGCAGCCAAGATCCCGGGGGGGGCATGTACGAGCAGTACTTC. The full variable domain, completed using reference TRBV14 and TRBJ2-7, is EAGVTQFPSHSVIEKGQTVTLRCDPISGHDNLYWYRRVMGKEIKFLLHFVKESKQDESGMPNNRFLAERTGGTYSTLKVQPAELEDSGVYFCASSQDPGGGMYEQYFGPGTRLTVT.

This clone was counted once. V is TRBV7-8 and J is TRBJ2-7; TRBD2 might be the D (6 bases). The CDR3 runs to 13 residues. Trimming removed 6 bases at V and 6 bases at J, with 15 bases between. Germline-derived CDR1 and CDR2 are SGHVS and FQNEAQ. CDR3 in DNA: TGTGCCAGCAGATGGGACTTTCTGGCCGAGCAGTACTTC. It yields the protein CASRWDFLAEQYF.